These 12 T cell receptor beta chains were sequenced from one sample in a study of control samples from healthy donors and cancer patients. The method was immunoSEQ multiplex PCR; TCRdb's version includes in-frame clones alone and lacks a portion of them. Counted here are 100,000 to 150,000 clones, 80% to 90% occurring once; the ten biggest clones make up 2.5% to 3.5%. The sample comprised blood. All receptors come from a man aged 55 to 70 in good health.

A single count supports this clone. The chain couples TRBV19 to TRBJ2-6; unclear D gene. This CDR3 spans 14 amino acids. Germline V CDR1 and CDR2: LNHDA, SQIVND (reference sequence). Trimming cost V 5 bases and J 0 bases, with 5 bases left between them. The chain's CDR3 is CASSGLSGANVLTF. CDR3 bases: TGTGCCAGTAGTGGTCTCTCTGGGGCCAACGTCCTGACTTTC.

This clone showed up just once. The chain carries TRBV3-1 (or the pseudogene TRBV3-2) and TRBJ2-3, with D uncertain. Germline V CDR1 and CDR2: LGHDT, YNNKEL (reference sequence). Trimming left V 3 bases short and J 0 bases short, with 4 bases between. The CDR3 consists of 13 residues. The CDR3, as DNA: TGTGCCAGCAGCCAGGCGAGCACAGATACGCAGTATTTT. Translation: CASSQASTDTQYF.

This clone has a handful of counts. The chain joins TRBV2 to TRBJ2-7; D is possibly TRBD1 (5 bases). Per the germline V gene, CDR1 is SNHLY and CDR2 is FYNNEI. Trimming stripped 8 bases from V and 5 bases from J, with 22 bases between. The CDR3 is 15 residues long. The DNA for the CDR3 is TGTGCCAGCGACGCCGGGCTCCAGGGAAGGAACGAGCAGTACTTC. It encodes CASDAGLQGRNEQYF.

This chain links TRBV6-5 with TRBJ2-7, with TRBD1 matching over 8 bases. This CDR3 has 14 residues. V gave up 6 bases and J gave up 4 bases; unmatched junction bases: 8. Per the germline V gene, CDR1 is MNHEY and CDR2 is SVGAGI. The chain's CDR3 is CASSVDRGTYEQYF. The DNA of the CDR3 is TGTGCCAGCAGCGTCGACAGGGGCACGTACGAGCAGTACTTC.

CDR3 loop: CASSIGTTSPLHF. CDR3 coding DNA: TGTGCCAGCAGTATCGGGACAACTTCACCCCTCCACTTT. V gene TRBV27 combines with J gene TRBJ1-6; TRBD1 is a possible D gene (6 bases). Germline CDR1 and CDR2: MNHEY and SMNVEV (reference sequence). V lost 5 bases and J lost 9, with 11 bases in between. The CDR3 runs 13 residues.

This chain uses TRBV7-9 with TRBJ2-7; D gene ambiguous. The V gene lost 5 bases and the J gene lost 0 bases, with 8 bases spanning the gap. The germline V gene has CDR1 SEHNR and CDR2 FQNEAQ (reference sequence). This CDR3 region has 13 residues. CDR3 bases: TGTGCCAGCAGCCATCGGGCCTCCTACGAGCAGTACTTC. This gives the protein CASSHRASYEQYF.

V and J are TRBV12-3 or TRBV12-4 and TRBJ2-4, with D maybe TRBD1 (5 bases). V dropped 3 bases and J dropped 2 bases, with 5 bases sitting between them. This CDR3 has 13 residues. CDR3 in amino acids: CASSLGPKNIQYF. In DNA form, the CDR3 reads TGTGCCAGCAGTTTGGGGCCCAAAAACATTCAGTACTTC.

V usage is TRBV18 and J usage is TRBJ2-6, with D perhaps matching TRBD1 or TRBD2 (5 bases each). CDR1 is KGHSH and CDR2 is LQKENI in the germline V gene. This CDR3 has 17 residues. With 5 bases removed from V and 0 bases from J, the gap between germline ends came to 14 bases. CDR3 in amino acids: CASSSSQGTSGANVLTF. DNA for the CDR3: TGTGCCAGCTCATCAAGCCAAGGGACCTCTGGGGCCAACGTCCTGACTTTC.

The chain couples TRBV2 to TRBJ1-5, with D possibly TRBD1 on 5 matching bases. V lost 2 bases to trimming and J lost 4 bases, with 12 bases between them. CDR3 length equals 15 residues. CDR1 is SNHLY, CDR2 FYNNEI, per germline. CDR3 protein: CASSERGIRNQPQHF. The CDR3 region has the DNA TGTGCCAGCAGTGAACGGGGGATAAGAAATCAGCCCCAGCATTTT.

The count of this clone is one. The chain joins TRBV7-2 to TRBJ1-5, with D maybe TRBD1 (5 bases). This CDR3 spans 17 amino acids. Trimming stripped 6 bases from V and 5 bases from J, with 23 bases between. The germline gives CDR1 SGHTA, CDR2 FQGNSA. CDR3 sequence: CASSLNTRDRFYQPQHF. For the CDR3, the DNA is TGTGCCAGCAGTCTTAACACCAGGGACCGGTTCTATCAGCCCCAGCATTTT.

The chain employs TRBV11-2 and TRBJ2-2; no reliable D call. V lost 0 bases, J lost 5 bases, and 7 bases lay in between. CDR1 and CDR2 from the germline V gene are SGHAT and FQNNGV. This CDR3 has 14 residues. CDR3 in amino acids: CASSLDKVTGELFF. In nucleotides, the CDR3 is TGTGCCAGCAGCTTAGATAAAGTAACCGGGGAGCTGTTTTTT.

The V call is TRBV19, the J call TRBJ2-2, with 8 bases fitting TRBD2. Germline values: CDR1 LNHDA, CDR2 SQIVND (reference sequence). The CDR3 loop spans 17 amino acids. Losses at the gene ends were 5 bases for V and 1 base for J; bases not matched to a gene: 9. This CDR3 is CASSSKGLALNTGELFF. The CDR3 bases are TGTGCCAGTAGTTCGAAAGGACTAGCATTGAACACCGGGGAGCTGTTTTTT. The variable domain in full, with the rest retrieved from reference TRBV19 and TRBJ2-2, is DGGITQSPKYLFRKEGQNVTLSCEQNLNHDAMYWYRQDPGQGLRLIYYSQIVNDFQKGDIAEGYSVSREKKESFPLTVTSAQKNPTAFYLCASSSKGLALNTGELFFGEGSRLTVL.